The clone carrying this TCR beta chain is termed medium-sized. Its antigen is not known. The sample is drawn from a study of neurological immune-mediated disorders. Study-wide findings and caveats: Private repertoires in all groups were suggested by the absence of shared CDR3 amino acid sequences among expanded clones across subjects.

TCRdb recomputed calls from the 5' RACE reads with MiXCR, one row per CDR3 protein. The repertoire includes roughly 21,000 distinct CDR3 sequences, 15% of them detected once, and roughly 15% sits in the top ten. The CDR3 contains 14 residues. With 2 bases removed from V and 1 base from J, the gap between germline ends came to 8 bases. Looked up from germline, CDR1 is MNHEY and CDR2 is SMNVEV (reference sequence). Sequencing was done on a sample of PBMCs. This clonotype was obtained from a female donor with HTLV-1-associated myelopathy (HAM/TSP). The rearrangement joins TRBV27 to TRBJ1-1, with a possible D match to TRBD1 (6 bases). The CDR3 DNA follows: TGTGCCAGCAGTTTAAGGGGACAGAACACTGAAGCTTTCTTT. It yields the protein CASSLRGQNTEAFF.